A single sample gave rise to the 11 T cell receptor beta chains below, sequenced in a study of T cell responses to AZD1222 COVID-19 vaccine. The repertoire was sequenced with immunoSEQ multiplex PCR; TCRdb's copy has only in-frame clones and lacks some. Of 140,000 to 150,000 clones listed, around 90% are singletons. The input for sequencing was peripheral blood, taken on day 0 of AZD1222 vaccination. These receptors were collected from an adult in good health.

This clone was found once. The chain has TRBV6-4 and TRBJ2-2, with unresolved D. Germline-derived CDR1 and CDR2 are MRHNA and SNTAGT. The germline V and J ends were trimmed by 6 bases and 4 bases, with 12 bases remaining between them. The CDR3 extends over 14 amino acids. The CDR3 DNA follows: TGTGCCAGCAGCTCAAGGCCCGCCACCGGGGAGCTGTTTTTT. Amino acids: CASSSRPATGELFF.

The chain joins TRBV7-2 to TRBJ1-4, with TRBD1 as a possible D gene (5 bases). Trimming left V 2 bases short and J 3 bases short, with 13 bases between. The germline V gene has CDR1 SGHTA and CDR2 FQGNSA. The CDR3 runs to 16 residues. Here the CDR3 DNA reads TGTGCCAGCAGCTTATGGGCAGGGCTCGCTAATGAAAAACTGTTTTTT. This translates into CASSLWAGLANEKLFF.

Remarks on this clone: Distinct nucleotide sequences in the sample also encode this CDR3. V gene TRBV7-2 combines with J gene TRBJ2-1, with 9 positions matching TRBD2. The CDR3 covers 15 residues. The V and J ends lost 1 base and 5 bases, in that order; junction bases with no gene match: 3. Germline V gene sequence: CDR1 SGHTA, CDR2 FQGNSA. The CDR3 sequence is CASSLGLAGNNEQFF. The DNA of the CDR3 is TGTGCCAGCAGCTTAGGTCTAGCGGGGAACAATGAGCAGTTCTTC.

This clone occurred once. The V call is TRBV3-1 (or the pseudogene TRBV3-2), the J call TRBJ1-2; no clear D. CDR1 is LGHDT and CDR2 is YNNKEL in the germline V gene (reference sequence). V gave up 0 bases and J gave up 0 bases, with 11 bases separating them. This CDR3 spans 16 amino acids. CDR3 sequence (DNA): TGTGCCAGCAGCCAAGATACCCGGACGGCTAACTATGGCTACACCTTC. Amino acids: CASSQDTRTANYGYTF.

This clone was found once. This sequence joins TRBV7-2 and TRBJ1-5; no reliable D call. The CDR3 has 13 amino acids. Germline V gives CDR1 SGHTA, CDR2 FQGNSA. V lost 5 bases to trimming and J lost 5 bases, with 10 bases between them. CDR3: CASSPHGDQPQHF. In DNA form, the CDR3 reads TGTGCCAGCAGCCCTCACGGGGATCAGCCCCAGCATTTT.

The rearrangement uses TRBV7-2 and TRBJ1-2; TRBD1 is a possible D gene (5 bases). Trimming took 4 bases from V and 13 from J, leaving 22 bases between them. The CDR3 totals 14 residues. Germline V gene sequence: CDR1 SGHTA, CDR2 FQGNSA. The CDR3 is CASSSLPGAGWGTF. CDR3 DNA sequence: TGTGCCAGCAGCTCCCTTCCCGGGGCCGGCTGGGGCACCTTC.

The J gene is TRBJ2-3, the V gene TRBV6-2 or TRBV6-3, with D maybe TRBD1 (5 bases). Germline loops: CDR1 MNHEY, CDR2 SVGEGT. The ends were cut back, 2 bases at V and 4 bases at J, with 19 bases in the middle. This CDR3 is 17 amino acids long. The CDR3 loop reads CASSYRRTMRDPDTQYF. CDR3 in DNA: TGTGCCAGCAGTTACCGAAGGACAATGCGCGACCCAGATACGCAGTATTTT.

The gene calls are TRBV29-1 and TRBJ1-2, with a weak D call TRBD1 (6 bases). Germline CDR1 is SQVTM and CDR2 is ANQGSEA. Trimming cost V 8 bases and J 4 bases, with 29 bases left between them. CDR3 length equals 17 residues. The CDR3 spells CSIEPRFFSRGIYGYTF. Here the CDR3 DNA reads TGCAGCATCGAGCCCAGGTTTTTTTCAAGGGGGATCTATGGCTACACCTTC.

This chain links TRBV7-9 with TRBJ2-2, with 8 bases fitting TRBD1. Per germline, CDR1 SEHNR and CDR2 FQNEAQ (reference sequence). With V trimmed by 5 bases and J by 3 bases, 8 bases remained unmatched. The CDR3 sequence is 16 residues long. CDR3: CASSHRGTGYTGELFF. The CDR3 DNA follows: TGTGCCAGCAGCCACAGGGGGACAGGTTACACCGGGGAGCTGTTTTTT.

This clone was found a few times. J is TRBJ2-1 and V is TRBV2; no firm D call. The V end was cut by 5 bases, the J end by 4 bases, with 6 bases between. Looked up from germline, CDR1 is SNHLY and CDR2 is FYNNEI. The length of the CDR3 is 12 residues. Here the CDR3 reads CASSPTYNEQFF. The CDR3 DNA reads as TGTGCCAGCAGTCCGACATACAATGAGCAGTTCTTC.

The chain joins TRBV6-4 to TRBJ1-6, with D possibly TRBD1 on 6 matching bases. Germline CDR1 and CDR2: MRHNA and SNTAGT. The CDR3 has 18 amino acids. Trimming stripped 9 bases from V and 4 bases from J, with 25 bases between. The CDR3 reads CARTPDRGHPLYNSPLHF. As DNA, the CDR3 is TGTGCCAGGACGCCGGACAGAGGCCATCCGCTTTATAATTCACCCCTCCACTTT.